This T cell receptor (beta chain) was sequenced during a study of blood T cell repertoires in COVID-19. Across the study: The study drew acute and convalescent COVID-19 samples from the United States, Italy and Spain. Sample material is recorded as cDNA or gDNA derived from T cells, B-cell-depleted T cells, or PBMCs.

Germline lookup yields CDR1 MDHEN and CDR2 SYDVKM. There are 19 residues in the CDR3. The ends lost 4 bases at V and 1 base at J; junction bases unmatched: 15. As originally analysed: Quantification of nucleated cells was approximated via reference gene primer amplification. TCRdb keeps only in-frame clones here, not all; method: immunoSEQ multiplex PCR. V, J and clone size derive from that table, while D and trimming were established from the DNA sequence. The sample shows 75,000 to 95,000 clones, approximately 80% of them seen only once. Material: peripheral blood. The clonotype comes from a woman aged 40 to 49 with active or convalescent COVID-19. The V and J genes are TRBV28 and TRBJ2-5; TRBD1 matches 10 bases. The CDR3 sequence is CASSSFRSKTGGPQETQYF. The CDR3 region has the DNA TGTGCCAGCAGTTCCTTTAGGTCGAAGACAGGGGGCCCCCAAGAGACCCAGTACTTC.